This T cell receptor beta chain was identified in a study of cytotoxic CD8 clonotypes in ibrutinib-treated CLL. Study background: Among responders, some 25 were partial and 2 complete; after median about 72 months, around 14 stayed remitted and roughly 12 progressed. General observations from the study: Upon ibrutinib response clonality rose, and upon progression it fell back toward baseline. Relative to age-matched healthy donors, clonality at baseline was higher, and it tracked circulating CD8+ T-cell counts.

On this clone itself: The target antigen is unknown.

The germline gives CDR1 MNHEY, CDR2 SVGAGI. CDR3 length equals 14 residues. V shed 4 bases and J 4 bases; nucleotides not matched to a gene: 6. Using immunoSEQ multiplex PCR, the repertoire was profiled, and TCRdb retains in-frame clones only, with some absent. The table lists 90,000 to 150,000 clones, approximately 56% of them singletons. This sequence was found in a human donor with chronic lymphocytic leukemia. This rearrangement joins TRBV6-5 to TRBJ1-1; the match to TRBD1 covers 7 bases. Sample: PBMCs, taken after 24 months of ibrutinib treatment. CDR3 sequence: CASSSNRGTTEAFF. CDR3 sequence (DNA): TGTGCCAGCAGTTCCAACAGGGGAACCACTGAAGCTTTCTTT.